These 27 T cell receptor beta chains share one sample of origin, sequenced in a study of cytomegalovirus exposure and HLA in healthy donors (dated by TCRdb to about 2017). The library relied on the immunoSEQ multiplex PCR assay. TCRdb's version of the immuneACCESS table is confined to in-frame rearrangements and falls short of the full clone set. An unresolved V gene accounts for under half of the shortfall where checked; the remainder is of unknown origin. The sample table lists around 240,000 clones, around 89% of them with a count of one. The ten largest clonotypes hold less than 0.4% of the sample. The source material was PBMCs. The origin of the receptors is a young woman in good health and CMV-seronegative.

V and J are TRBV28 and TRBJ1-6; 7 bases match TRBD1. Germline V CDR1 and CDR2: MDHEN, SYDVKM. The CDR3 loop spans 17 amino acids. V lost 5 bases to trimming and J lost 8 bases; unmatched junction nucleotides: 15. Here the CDR3 reads CASSLPPFGTDYSPLHF. DNA for the CDR3: TGTGCCAGCAGTCTCCCCCCGTTCGGGACAGACTATTCACCCCTCCACTTT.

The chain combines TRBV5-1 with TRBJ2-7; no reliable D call. The germline gives CDR1 SGHRS, CDR2 YFSETQ. V lost 4 bases and J 3 bases, leaving 14 bases between the germline ends. The CDR3 has 14 residues. This CDR3 reads CASSETPANYEQYV. In DNA form, the CDR3 reads TGCGCCAGCAGCGAAACTCCAGCTAACTACGAGCAGTACGTC.

The chain has TRBV13 and TRBJ2-5; 13 nucleotides line up with TRBD2. The CDR3 has 21 residues. The germline CDR1 and CDR2 sequences are PRHDT and FYEKMQ (reference sequence). The V segment lost 0 bases and the J segment 2 bases; nucleotides outside the gene matches: 15. The CDR3 DNA reads as TGTGCCAGCAGCTTAGGCCCCTGGAGGACTAGCGGGGGTTCGTATCAAGAGACCCAGTACTTC. Its protein product is CASSLGPWRTSGGSYQETQYF.

V gene TRBV5-1 combines with J gene TRBJ2-6; D gene uncertain. Germline V CDR1 and CDR2: SGHRS, YFSETQ. The CDR3 totals 16 residues. V dropped 0 bases and J dropped 1 base, with 8 bases sitting between them. This CDR3 reads CASSLAVVSGANVLTF. CDR3 sequence (DNA): TGCGCCAGCAGCTTGGCCGTAGTATCTGGGGCCAACGTCCTGACTTTC.

This clone has more than one count but fewer than ten. V usage is TRBV30 and J usage is TRBJ2-7; D might be TRBD2 (5 bases). V was cut by 7 bases and J by 2 bases, with 12 bases left in between. Germline CDR1 is GTSNPN and CDR2 is SVGIG (reference sequence). The CDR3 has 12 residues. The CDR3 region is CAFAGRTYEQYF. In DNA form, the CDR3 reads TGTGCCTTCGCGGGCAGGACCTACGAGCAGTACTTC.

This chain joins TRBV5-1 and TRBJ2-1; TRBD2 aligns across 8 bases. Trimming at V came to 4 bases and at J to 7 bases, leaving 7 bases not matched to a gene. Germline CDR1 is SGHRS and CDR2 is YFSETQ. The CDR3 is 14 amino acids. CDR3 sequence: CASSLGLELNEQFF. For the CDR3, the DNA is TGCGCCAGCAGCCTGGGACTAGAGTTGAATGAGCAGTTCTTC. Variable domain in full (rest from reference TRBV5-1 and TRBJ2-1): KAGVTQTPRYLIKTRGQQVTLSCSPISGHRSVSWYQQTPGQGLQFLFEYFSETQRNKGNFPGRFSGRQFSNSRSEMNVSTLELGDSALYLCASSLGLELNEQFFGPGTRLTVL.

This clone showed up just once. This chain uses TRBV11-2 with TRBJ2-1; 10 bases are a match to TRBD2. The CDR3 consists of 15 residues. The V and J ends lost 2 bases and 5 bases, in that order; junction bases with no gene match: 3. CDR1 SGHAT and CDR2 FQNNGV come from the germline V gene. The CDR3 DNA reads TGTGCCAGCAGCTTAACTAGCGGGGTCCACAATGAGCAGTTCTTC. The encoded protein is CASSLTSGVHNEQFF.

The rearrangement uses TRBV7-4 and TRBJ1-2, with TRBD1 matching over 7 bases. The CDR3 is made up of 14 amino acids. The J segment lost 8 bases and the V segment lost 5 bases, leaving 11 bases of the junction unmatched. Germline V CDR1 and CDR2: SGHVT, SQSDAQ. CDR3 sequence: CASSTRDRPGGYTF. The CDR3 DNA is TGTGCCAGCAGCACCCGGGACAGACCGGGGGGCTACACCTTC.

DNA for the CDR3: TGTGCCAGCAGCATCGTGGGGGGGTACACAGATACGCAGTATTTT. The encoded protein is CASSIVGGYTDTQYF. The chain has TRBV7-3 and TRBJ2-3, with 7 bases matching TRBD2. The V segment lost 5 bases and the J segment 2 bases; nucleotides outside the gene matches: 7. In germline, CDR1 is SGHTA, CDR2 FQGTGA. The CDR3 extends over 15 amino acids.

This chain connects TRBV2 to TRBJ2-7, with TRBD1 matching over 8 bases. The V gene's germline CDR1 is SNHLY and CDR2 FYNNEI. The CDR3 sequence is 14 residues long. V gave up 3 bases and J gave up 6 bases; unmatched junction bases: 7. The CDR3 sequence: CASSEGQGAGEQYV. CDR3 bases: TGTGCCAGCAGTGAGGGTCAGGGGGCTGGCGAGCAGTACGTC.

J is TRBJ2-3 and V is TRBV2; 9 nucleotides match TRBD1. With V trimmed by 7 bases and J by 1 base, 6 bases remained unmatched. Looked up from germline, CDR1 is SNHLY and CDR2 is FYNNEI. The CDR3 extends over 15 amino acids. This CDR3 is CASKGQGVGTDTQYF. CDR3 in DNA: TGTGCCAGCAAGGGACAGGGTGTCGGCACAGATACGCAGTATTTT.

In this sample, this clone turned up once. J is TRBJ1-2 and V is TRBV5-1; 7 bases align to TRBD1. V lost 5 bases and J lost 4; bases outside the gene matches: 8. The CDR3 totals 14 residues. The germline V gene encodes CDR1 SGHRS and CDR2 YFSETQ. The CDR3 sequence: CASREEGAPYGYTF. CDR3 DNA: TGCGCCAGCAGGGAGGAGGGGGCCCCCTATGGCTACACCTTC.

This sequence joins TRBV7-3 and TRBJ2-3; TRBD2 aligns across 10 bases. V was pared by 4 bases and J by 7 bases, with 5 bases of the junction left unmatched. There are 14 residues in the CDR3. The V gene's germline CDR1 is SGHTA and CDR2 FQGTGA. CDR3 nucleotides: TGTGCCAGCAGCTCAGCGGGGGGGCCAAATACGCAGTATTTT. It codes for CASSSAGGPNTQYF.

This chain joins TRBV18 and TRBJ2-1; 8 bases are shared with TRBD1. The CDR3 loop spans 14 amino acids. The J segment lost 5 bases and the V segment lost 3 bases, leaving 3 bases of the junction unmatched. The germline CDR1 and CDR2 sequences are KGHSH and LQKENI. The CDR3 loop is CASSPSDRDNEQFF. Written as DNA, the CDR3 is TGTGCCAGCTCACCTTCGGACAGGGACAATGAGCAGTTCTTC.

The chain uses TRBV6-5 and TRBJ1-1, with D tentatively TRBD1 (5 bases). V lost 1 base to trimming and J lost 1 base, with 7 bases between them. The CDR3 spans 14 residues. CDR1 and CDR2 (germline): MNHEY, SVGAGI. CDR3 loop: CASSYLGENTEAFF. CDR3 in DNA: TGTGCCAGCAGTTACTTAGGGGAGAACACTGAAGCTTTCTTT.

The genes are TRBV6-5 and TRBJ1-2; TRBD1 matches at 7 bases. This CDR3 has 16 residues. The V and J ends lost 3 bases and 5 bases, in that order; junction bases with no gene match: 12. Germline CDR1 and CDR2: MNHEY and SVGAGI. The chain's CDR3 is CASSYIHPDRLYGYTF. CDR3 nucleotide sequence: TGTGCCAGCAGTTATATTCATCCGGACAGGCTATATGGCTACACCTTC.

The V gene is TRBV10-2, the J gene TRBJ1-6, with 7 bases lining up with TRBD1. V lost 6 bases, J lost 5 bases, and 10 bases stayed unmatched. Germline V gene sequence: CDR1 WSHSY, CDR2 SAAADI. CDR3 length: 16 amino acids. CDR3 region: CASRKTGQADNSPLHF. In nucleotides, the CDR3 is TGCGCCAGCAGGAAAACTGGACAGGCTGATAATTCACCCCTCCACTTT.

The chain joins TRBV19 to TRBJ1-1; weak D call: TRBD1 (5 bases). Trimming removed 0 bases at V and 5 bases at J, with 10 bases between. CDR3 length: 14 amino acids. The germline CDR1 and CDR2 sequences are LNHDA and SQIVND (reference sequence). The chain's CDR3 is CASSIDRAGTEAFF. CDR3 nucleotides: TGTGCCAGTAGTATAGACAGGGCGGGGACTGAAGCTTTCTTT. The complete variable domain, with remaining parts taken from reference TRBV19 and TRBJ1-1, reads DGGITQSPKYLFRKEGQNVTLSCEQNLNHDAMYWYRQDPGQGLRLIYYSQIVNDFQKGDIAEGYSVSREKKESFPLTVTSAQKNPTAFYLCASSIDRAGTEAFFGQGTRLTVV.

The chain links TRBV10-3 to TRBJ1-3; D perhaps matches TRBD1 (5 bases). Trimming took off 10 bases at V and 0 bases at J, with 16 bases between the two ends. The germline V gene encodes CDR1 ENHRY and CDR2 SYGVKD. This CDR3 has 15 residues. CDR3: CASRDITGSGNTIYF. In nucleotides, the CDR3 is TGTGCCAGCAGAGACATAACAGGCTCTGGAAACACCATATATTTT.

The CDR3 here is CASTTPGQGNEKLFF. CDR3 nucleotide sequence: TGTGCCAGCACTACCCCAGGGCAGGGTAATGAAAAACTGTTTTTT. This chain joins TRBV28 and TRBJ1-4; tentative D call: TRBD1 (5 bases). CDR1 is MDHEN, CDR2 SYDVKM, per germline. The length of the CDR3 is 15 residues. V shed 7 bases and J shed 4 bases, with 16 bases lying between them.

This clone was detected only once. The chain uses TRBV28 and TRBJ2-7, with D tentatively TRBD1 (6 bases). Trimming removed 4 bases at V and 0 bases at J, with 13 bases between. The CDR3 has 15 amino acids. Germline CDR1 MDHEN, CDR2 SYDVKM. The CDR3 protein is CASSSWTDSSYEQYF. In DNA form, the CDR3 reads TGTGCCAGCAGTTCTTGGACGGACAGCTCCTACGAGCAGTACTTC.

A single count supports this clone. The rearrangement joins TRBV10-3 to TRBJ1-1; 8 bases agree with TRBD1. Germline trimming cut 3 bases from V and 1 base from J; bases unmatched to any gene: 1. The CDR3 consists of 14 residues. Per the germline V gene, CDR1 is ENHRY and CDR2 is SYGVKD. CDR3 protein: CAISETGGNTEAFF. In nucleotides, the CDR3 is TGTGCCATCAGTGAAACAGGGGGGAACACTGAAGCTTTCTTT.

The gene calls are TRBV11-2 and TRBJ2-7; D uncertain. The CDR3 is 14 amino acids. Trimming shortened V by 11 bases and J by 5 bases, and 22 bases separated the two germline ends. The germline CDR1 and CDR2 sequences are SGHAT and FQNNGV. CDR3 amino acids: CASPCGSCNHEQYF. The CDR3 nucleotides read TGTGCCTCCCCTTGCGGCTCCTGCAACCACGAGCAGTACTTC.

V gene TRBV28 combines with J gene TRBJ1-2, with no clear D. The germline V and J ends were trimmed by 2 bases and 4 bases, with 5 bases remaining between them. The CDR3 loop spans 12 amino acids. Germline V gene sequence: CDR1 MDHEN, CDR2 SYDVKM. CDR3 sequence reads: CASSLKSYGYTF. CDR3 nucleotides: TGTGCCAGCAGTTTAAAGAGCTATGGCTACACCTTC.

This clone was found once. The V call is TRBV2, the J call TRBJ1-3, with D maybe TRBD1 (5 bases). CDR3 size: 13 residues. The ends were cut back, 7 bases at V and 0 bases at J, with 7 bases in the middle. Germline-derived CDR1 and CDR2 are SNHLY and FYNNEI. CDR3 loop: CASTGPSGNTIYF. The CDR3 nucleotides read TGTGCCAGCACAGGGCCCTCTGGAAACACCATATATTTT.

This chain connects TRBV7-9 to TRBJ2-7; 8 positions agree with TRBD1. V shed 5 bases and J 6 bases; nucleotides not matched to a gene: 6. There are 13 residues in the CDR3. Germline CDR1 and CDR2: SEHNR and FQNEAQ (reference sequence). The CDR3 DNA reads as TGTGCCAGCAGCCGACCGGACAGGGCCGAGCAGTACTTC. Translation: CASSRPDRAEQYF.

The rearrangement joins TRBV9 to TRBJ1-2; unclear D gene. V lost 0 bases and J 9 bases, leaving 12 bases between the germline ends. This CDR3 has 13 residues. Germline V gene data show CDR1 as SGDLS and CDR2 as YYNGEE. The CDR3 sequence is CASSVGTSERYTF. The CDR3 bases are TGTGCCAGCAGCGTAGGGACTTCCGAGCGCTACACCTTC.